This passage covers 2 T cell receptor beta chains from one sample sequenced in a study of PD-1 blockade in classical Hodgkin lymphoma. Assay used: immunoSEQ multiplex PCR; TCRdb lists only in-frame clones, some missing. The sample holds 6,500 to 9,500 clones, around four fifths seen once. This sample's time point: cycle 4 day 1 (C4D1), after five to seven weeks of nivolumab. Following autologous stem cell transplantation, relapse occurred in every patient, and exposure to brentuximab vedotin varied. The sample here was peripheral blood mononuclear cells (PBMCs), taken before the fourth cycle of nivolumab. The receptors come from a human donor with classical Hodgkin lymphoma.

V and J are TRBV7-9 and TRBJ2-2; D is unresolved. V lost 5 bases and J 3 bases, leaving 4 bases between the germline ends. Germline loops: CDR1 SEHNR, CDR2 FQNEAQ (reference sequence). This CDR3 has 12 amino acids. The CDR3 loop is CASSAHTGELFF. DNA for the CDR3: TGTGCCAGCAGCGCACACACCGGGGAGCTGTTTTTT.

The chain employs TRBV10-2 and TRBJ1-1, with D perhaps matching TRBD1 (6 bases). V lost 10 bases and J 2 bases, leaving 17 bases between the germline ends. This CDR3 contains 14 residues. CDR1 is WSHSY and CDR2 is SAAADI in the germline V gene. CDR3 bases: TGCGCCACACTGTGGGGGGCAAGTAACACTGAAGCTTTCTTT. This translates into CATLWGASNTEAFF.